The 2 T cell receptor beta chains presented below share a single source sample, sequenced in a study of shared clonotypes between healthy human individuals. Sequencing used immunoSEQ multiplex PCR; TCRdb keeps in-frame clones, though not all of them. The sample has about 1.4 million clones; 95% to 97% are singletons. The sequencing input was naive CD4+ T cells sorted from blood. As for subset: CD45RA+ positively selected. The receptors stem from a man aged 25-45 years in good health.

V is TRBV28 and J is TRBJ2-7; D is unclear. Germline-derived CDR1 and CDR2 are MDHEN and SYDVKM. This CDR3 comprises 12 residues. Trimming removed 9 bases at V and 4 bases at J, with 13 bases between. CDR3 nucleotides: TGTGCCAGTCGATCGGACGGGTACGAGCAGTACTTC. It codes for CASRSDGYEQYF. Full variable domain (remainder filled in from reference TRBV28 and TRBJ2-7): DVKVTQSSRYLVKRTGEKVFLECVQDMDHENMFWYRQDPGLGLRLIYFSYDVKMKEKGDIPEGYSVSREKKERFSLILESASTNQTSMYLCASRSDGYEQYFGPGTRLTVT.

In DNA, the CDR3 is TGCGCCAGCAGCCAAGAAAAAAGAGGACAGTTTTTCTACGAGCAGTACTTC. This gives the protein CASSQEKRGQFFYEQYF. This chain connects TRBV4-3 to TRBJ2-7; tentatively, D is TRBD1 (6 bases). Trimming took off 0 bases at V and 3 bases at J, with 18 bases between the two ends. Per the germline V gene, CDR1 is LGHNA and CDR2 is YSLEER. This CDR3 contains 17 residues.